This T cell receptor beta chain emerged from a study of T cell responses to AZD1222 COVID-19 vaccine. Looked up from germline, CDR1 is MNHEY and CDR2 is SVGAGI. Trimming stripped 2 bases from V and 6 bases from J, with 14 bases between. CDR3 size: 14 residues. Regarding the study as a whole: The donor cohort was predominantly white British with a female majority, and clonal diversity may have been underestimated. A reported finding is that nearly half of spike-specific TCRs target unmutated variant regions. Researchers report vaccine-associated CD4 TCRs spanning spike, with dominance at 160-218 and 743-854. After two AZD1222 doses, spike-specific TCR breadth and depth rose versus day 0.

Data came from immunoSEQ multiplex PCR; TCRdb stores just in-frame clones and leaves some out. Of about 110,000 clones in the sample, about 94% were seen once. Points on this clone: Its antigen is still unknown.

The sample here was peripheral blood, taken 28 days after the second AZD1222 dose. The V call is TRBV6-5, the J call TRBJ2-7; possible D gene TRBD2, 6 bases. This receptor was taken from an adult who received the AZD1222 COVID-19 vaccine. This CDR3 reads CASSYSGQGGEQYF. The CDR3 nucleotides are TGTGCCAGCAGTTACAGCGGGCAGGGTGGCGAGCAGTACTTC.